The clone carrying this T cell receptor beta chain has ten or more counts. Its antigen is undetermined. This record comes from a study of T-cell reconstitution after alpha-beta-depleted transplantation in children. CDR1 and CDR2 (germline): LNHNV, YYDKDF (reference sequence). This CDR3 has 16 residues. After removal of 0 bases from V and 6 bases from J, the junction contained 6 bases not matched to a gene. A library of TCRbeta sequences, prepared with unique molecular identifiers, was generated. TCRdb reanalysed the PCR reads using MiXCR and keeps one entry per CDR3 protein. The sample has fewer than 500,000 distinct CDR3 sequences; 43% are singletons. Whole-study findings and limits: A year had passed since transplant, and T-cell counts and diversity by then came mostly from newly produced T cells. In patients about two months after transplant, alpha-beta T cells reportedly arose from several hundred expanded graft clones. There were some patients whose high TCRbeta diversity at day 60 came from surviving recipient T cells and thymic progenitors.

V gene TRBV15 combines with J gene TRBJ2-3; TRBD2 aligns across 10 bases. The material was PBMCs, obtained before TCRalphabeta/CD19-depleted stem cell transplant. The origin of this receptor is a girl under 10 years old with aplastic anemia, due to receive a stem cell transplant. CDR3 DNA sequence: TGTGCCACCAGCAGAGATCTAGCGGGAGTCTCCGATACGCAGTATTTT. It specifies CATSRDLAGVSDTQYF.